Each of the 32 T cell receptor beta chains below was sequenced from the same sample in a study of cytomegalovirus exposure and HLA in healthy donors. This table comes from immunoSEQ multiplex PCR, and its TCRdb copy is limited to in-frame clones, with some not included. Altogether about 330,000 clones are present, roughly nine tenths being singletons, with the ten largest covering approximately 1.2%. Source material: PBMCs. These receptors all come from a young woman in good health and CMV-seropositive.

In its sample, this clone was seen a few times. CDR3 residues: CASSQGTGGARANEKLFF. The CDR3 DNA follows: TGCGCCAGCAGCCAAGGAACAGGGGGCGCGAGAGCTAATGAAAAACTGTTTTTT. This chain links TRBV4-3 with TRBJ1-4, with 9 positions matching TRBD1. The trim removed 1 base at V and 3 bases at J, leaving 9 bases unmatched. Germline values: CDR1 LGHNA, CDR2 YSLEER. The CDR3 has 18 amino acids.

V gene TRBV28 combines with J gene TRBJ2-7; D not resolved. This CDR3 is built from 14 residues. CDR1 and CDR2 from the germline V gene are MDHEN and SYDVKM. The CDR3: CATSTAPPVYEQYF. The DNA for the CDR3 is TGTGCTACCAGCACCGCCCCCCCCGTATACGAGCAGTACTTC.

The chain has TRBV15 and TRBJ1-5; possible D gene TRBD1, 6 bases. From germline, CDR1 is LNHNV and CDR2 YYDKDF (reference sequence). The CDR3 spans 17 residues. Deletions cut 0 bases from V and 3 bases from J, with 15 bases between. For the CDR3, the DNA is TGTGCCACCAGCAGAGATCTTAGGACAGCCATCAATCAGCCCCAGCATTTT. Translating gives CATSRDLRTAINQPQHF.

The chain combines TRBV27 with TRBJ1-1, with 12 positions matching TRBD1. The CDR3 covers 16 residues. Per germline, CDR1 MNHEY and CDR2 SMNVEV (reference sequence). V lost 5 bases and J lost 3; bases outside the gene matches: 7. For the CDR3, the DNA is TGTGCCAGCAGTCCCTGGGACAGGGGGCGGGACACTGAAGCTTTCTTT. It yields the protein CASSPWDRGRDTEAFF.

The chain couples TRBV27 to TRBJ1-1, with D perhaps matching TRBD1 (5 bases). The V gene lost 2 bases and the J gene lost 3 bases, with 13 bases spanning the gap. This CDR3 comprises 15 residues. The V gene's germline CDR1 is MNHEY and CDR2 SMNVEV (reference sequence). The CDR3 nucleotides read TGTGCCAGCAGTTTACAGGGTTGGGGGTACACTGAAGCTTTCTTT. This encodes CASSLQGWGYTEAFF.

The chain carries TRBV6-4 and TRBJ2-7; no clear D gene. The CDR3 spans 14 residues. CDR1 and CDR2 (germline): MRHNA, SNTAGT. V was clipped by 0 bases and J by 6 bases, with 12 bases between them. The CDR3, as DNA: TGTGCCAGCAGTGACTCTGCTGGTTTCGGCGAGCAGTACTTC. Protein: CASSDSAGFGEQYF.

This chain connects TRBV28 to TRBJ2-7, with 7 nucleotides matching TRBD1. Germline V gives CDR1 MDHEN, CDR2 SYDVKM. V shed 4 bases, J shed 7 bases, and the junction held 13 bases outside the gene matches. CDR3 length: 15 amino acids. CDR3 coding DNA: TGTGCCAGCAGTTCAAACAGGGGAAGGCTTGGGGAGCAGTACTTC. Translating it yields CASSSNRGRLGEQYF.

This chain joins TRBV4-3 and TRBJ2-7; D is perhaps TRBD1 or TRBD2 (6 bases each). Looked up from germline, CDR1 is LGHNA and CDR2 is YSLEER. This CDR3 has 13 amino acids. V lost 8 bases, J lost 3 bases, and 14 bases lay in between. CDR3 loop: CASSPGGGYEQYF. The CDR3 nucleotides are TGCGCCAGCTCCCCCGGGGGCGGCTACGAGCAGTACTTC.

The V gene is TRBV7-8, the J gene TRBJ2-1; 10 bases are a match to TRBD2. The V and J ends lost 7 bases and 9 bases, in that order; junction bases with no gene match: 15. Germline V gene sequence: CDR1 SGHVS, CDR2 FQNEAQ. This CDR3 has 16 amino acids. In DNA form, the CDR3 reads TGTGCCAGCAACCCCCTAACCGGGACTAGCGTAGTTGAGCAGTTCTTC. Amino acids: CASNPLTGTSVVEQFF.

This rearrangement joins TRBV4-1 to TRBJ1-2; TRBD1 aligns across 7 bases. This CDR3 comprises 15 residues. Per germline, CDR1 MGHRA and CDR2 YSYEKL. J gave up 6 bases and V 4 bases, and 11 bases lay outside the gene matches. The CDR3 sequence: CASSPPQGRFHGYTF. DNA of the CDR3: TGCGCCAGCAGCCCCCCACAGGGGAGGTTCCATGGCTACACCTTC.

V is TRBV13 and J is TRBJ2-1, with 8 bases identical to TRBD2. CDR1 PRHDT and CDR2 FYEKMQ come from the germline V gene (reference sequence). Trimming removed 5 bases from V and 9 bases from J; junction bases left unmatched: 27. The CDR3 spans 20 residues. The CDR3 DNA sequence: TGTGCCAGCAGCCCCAGACCGGGACGAGGGGTTGGGGGACTAGGTATTGAGCAGTTCTTC. This encodes CASSPRPGRGVGGLGIEQFF.

The chain's CDR3 is CASSVGSGSTYEQYF. Written as DNA, the CDR3 is TGTGCCAGCAGCGTAGGGTCCGGGAGCACCTACGAGCAGTACTTC. The genes are TRBV9 and TRBJ2-7, with D perhaps TRBD2 (6 bases). Per the germline V gene, CDR1 is SGDLS and CDR2 is YYNGEE. The CDR3 sequence is 15 residues long. Trimming stripped 0 bases from V and 2 bases from J, with 12 bases between.

The CDR3 loop reads CASSSNVGTNEKLFF. CDR3 in DNA: TGTGCCAGCAGCTCGAACGTGGGCACTAATGAAAAACTGTTTTTT. V and J are TRBV7-6 and TRBJ1-4; no clear D gene. The CDR3 consists of 15 residues. Germline CDR1 and CDR2: SGHVS and FNYEAQ. Trimming removed 4 bases from V and 2 bases from J, with 11 bases in between.

The rearrangement joins TRBV5-4 to TRBJ2-7, with TRBD2 matching over 8 bases. This CDR3 spans 12 amino acids. Looked up from germline, CDR1 is SGHNT and CDR2 is YYREEE (reference sequence). J gave up 6 bases and V 4 bases, and 3 bases lay outside the gene matches. The CDR3 coding sequence is TGTGCCAGCAGCACAGGACTAGCCGAGCAGTACTTC. Its protein product is CASSTGLAEQYF.

The chain combines TRBV9 with TRBJ1-1; no clear D. V lost 0 bases, J lost 1 base, and 13 bases lay in between. This CDR3 comprises 16 residues. Per the germline V gene, CDR1 is SGDLS and CDR2 is YYNGEE. The CDR3 reads CASSVVGTPGNTEAFF. DNA for the CDR3: TGTGCCAGCAGCGTAGTGGGCACCCCGGGGAACACTGAAGCTTTCTTT.

The chain recombines TRBV28 with TRBJ2-2; TRBD2 is a possible D gene (6 bases). Trimming removed 3 bases at V and 2 bases at J, with 10 bases between. CDR1 and CDR2 from the germline V gene are MDHEN and SYDVKM. The CDR3 spans 15 residues. The CDR3 loop reads CASSFAGSNTGELFF. The DNA for the CDR3 is TGTGCCAGCAGTTTCGCGGGATCAAACACCGGGGAGCTGTTTTTT.

J is TRBJ2-2 and V is TRBV29-1; 7 positions match TRBD1. Trimming removed 7 bases from V and 0 bases from J; junction bases left unmatched: 5. Germline values: CDR1 SQVTM, CDR2 ANQGSEA. The CDR3 loop spans 14 amino acids. The CDR3 DNA is TGCAGCGCTACGACAGGGCCGAACACCGGGGAGCTGTTTTTT. It specifies CSATTGPNTGELFF.

V is TRBV7-3 and J is TRBJ2-3; D is possibly TRBD2 (6 bases). CDR1 is SGHTA and CDR2 is FQGTGA in the germline V gene. Trimming took 3 bases from V and 0 from J, leaving 7 bases between them. The CDR3 totals 14 residues. CDR3 DNA: TGTGCCAGCAGCTTCGGGACTAGCACAGATACGCAGTATTTT. Translation: CASSFGTSTDTQYF.

The chain has TRBV12-5 and TRBJ2-3; D tentatively fits TRBD1 or TRBD2 (5 bases each). The CDR3 sequence is 13 residues long. V dropped 0 bases and J dropped 11 bases, with 12 bases sitting between them. Per the germline V gene, CDR1 is LGHNT and CDR2 is FRNRAP. CDR3 nucleotide sequence: TGTGCTAGTGGTTTGGTTGGGACCGTGGGGCAGTATTTT. This sequence encodes CASGLVGTVGQYF.

This clone has more than one count but fewer than ten. V gene TRBV29-1 combines with J gene TRBJ1-5, with D maybe TRBD1 (5 bases). The CDR3 runs to 15 residues. Trimming left V 7 bases short and J 4 bases short, with 20 bases between. CDR1 and CDR2 from the germline V gene are SQVTM and ANQGSEA. DNA of the CDR3: TGCAGCGATCGGGGTCGGTGGACAAGAAATCAGCCCCAGCATTTT. This gives the protein CSDRGRWTRNQPQHF.

The genes are TRBV28 and TRBJ1-2, with D possibly TRBD1 on 6 matching bases. Germline loops: CDR1 MDHEN, CDR2 SYDVKM. This CDR3 comprises 13 residues. The V gene lost 5 bases and the J gene lost 8 bases, with 15 bases spanning the gap. The CDR3 reads CASSPTRGRGYTF. DNA of the CDR3: TGTGCCAGCAGTCCGACCAGGGGTAGGGGCTACACCTTC.

The J gene is TRBJ2-2, the V gene TRBV27, with D unresolved. Germline CDR1 and CDR2: MNHEY and SMNVEV (reference sequence). V lost 3 bases and J 2 bases, leaving 7 bases between the germline ends. This CDR3 has 14 residues. CDR3 nucleotides: TGTGCCAGCAGTTTTGGTTCAAACACCGGGGAGCTGTTTTTT. Translation gives CASSFGSNTGELFF.

The chain couples TRBV15 to TRBJ2-7; no reliable D call. Germline V gene sequence: CDR1 LNHNV, CDR2 YYDKDF (reference sequence). CDR3 size: 12 residues. V dropped 0 bases and J dropped 3 bases, with 3 bases sitting between them. The CDR3 bases are TGTGCCACCAGCAGAGATTTCTACGAGCAGTACTTC. It translates to CATSRDFYEQYF.

This chain joins TRBV4-2 and TRBJ2-7, with 10 positions matching TRBD1. V lost 4 bases to trimming and J lost 1 base; unmatched junction nucleotides: 4. Germline V gives CDR1 LGHNA, CDR2 YNFKEQ. This CDR3 has 15 residues. The CDR3 loop reads CASSPGQGESYEQYF. The DNA for the CDR3 is TGTGCCAGCAGCCCCGGACAGGGGGAGTCCTACGAGCAGTACTTC.

This clone was seen only a few times. The chain is built from TRBV28 and TRBJ2-7, with TRBD2 as a possible D gene (6 bases). Looked up from germline, CDR1 is MDHEN and CDR2 is SYDVKM. CDR3 length equals 16 residues. V gave up 1 base and J gave up 3 bases, with 16 bases separating them. Written as DNA, the CDR3 is TGTGCCAGCAGTTTATCCCCCCGACTAGACCGCTACGAGCAGTACTTC. It encodes CASSLSPRLDRYEQYF.

The chain combines TRBV27 with TRBJ1-2; 8 bases fit TRBD1. Germline loops: CDR1 MNHEY, CDR2 SMNVEV (reference sequence). The CDR3 has 17 amino acids. With 3 bases clipped from V and 2 bases from J, the junction kept 11 bases outside the gene matches. The CDR3 here is CASSFGPQGAGNYGYTF. In nucleotides, the CDR3 is TGTGCCAGCAGTTTTGGACCGCAGGGGGCGGGAAACTATGGCTACACCTTC.

J is TRBJ1-2 and V is TRBV5-1; 7 positions match TRBD1. The germline V gene has CDR1 SGHRS and CDR2 YFSETQ. Trimming cost V 4 bases and J 2 bases; bases outside gene matches: 8. The CDR3 runs 15 residues. Here the CDR3 DNA reads TGCGCCAGCAGCCTAACCGGACAGGCGAACTATGGCTACACCTTC. Its translation: CASSLTGQANYGYTF.

The V and J genes are TRBV15 and TRBJ2-7; TRBD2 agrees at 10 bases. Trimming removed 0 bases from V and 2 bases from J; junction bases left unmatched: 4. The CDR3 covers 16 residues. The germline V gene has CDR1 LNHNV and CDR2 YYDKDF (reference sequence). The CDR3 loop is CATSREPSGSTYEQYF. Here the CDR3 DNA reads TGTGCCACCAGCAGAGAGCCTAGCGGGAGTACCTACGAGCAGTACTTC.

For this clone: The sample carries other DNA sequences with the same CDR3. Here the CDR3 reads CASSLSRSSYEQYF. CDR3 in DNA: TGTGCCAGCAGTTTATCGAGGAGCTCCTACGAGCAGTACTTC. The chain is built from TRBV27 and TRBJ2-7; the D is unclear. The CDR3 has 14 amino acids. Germline V gene data show CDR1 as MNHEY and CDR2 as SMNVEV (reference sequence). V lost 0 bases to trimming and J lost 0 bases, with 6 bases between them.

This clone has just one count. The chain has TRBV27 and TRBJ2-7; 7 bases agree with TRBD1. After removal of 8 bases from V and 6 bases from J, the junction contained 7 bases not matched to a gene. This CDR3 spans 12 amino acids. Per germline, CDR1 MNHEY and CDR2 SMNVEV (reference sequence). CDR3 in amino acids: CASQSTGREQYF. In nucleotides, the CDR3 is TGTGCCAGCCAATCGACAGGGCGCGAGCAGTACTTC.

The rearrangement joins TRBV4-2 to TRBJ2-7, with D perhaps given as TRBD1 or TRBD2 (5 bases each). Germline V lookup: CDR1 LGHNA, CDR2 YNFKEQ. Trimming left V 0 bases short and J 6 bases short, with 15 bases between. There are 15 residues in the CDR3. CDR3 in amino acids: CASSQESLGVFEQYF. The CDR3 bases are TGTGCCAGCAGCCAAGAATCACTAGGGGTTTTCGAGCAGTACTTC.

The CDR3 coding sequence is TGTGCCTGGGGACAGCGCTCTGGAAACACCATATATTTT. Its translation is CAWGQRSGNTIYF. The chain has TRBV30 and TRBJ1-3; the D gene is possibly TRBD1 (6 bases). Germline V gives CDR1 GTSNPN, CDR2 SVGIG (reference sequence). The CDR3 sequence is 13 residues long. V lost 5 bases and J lost 0, with 8 bases in between.